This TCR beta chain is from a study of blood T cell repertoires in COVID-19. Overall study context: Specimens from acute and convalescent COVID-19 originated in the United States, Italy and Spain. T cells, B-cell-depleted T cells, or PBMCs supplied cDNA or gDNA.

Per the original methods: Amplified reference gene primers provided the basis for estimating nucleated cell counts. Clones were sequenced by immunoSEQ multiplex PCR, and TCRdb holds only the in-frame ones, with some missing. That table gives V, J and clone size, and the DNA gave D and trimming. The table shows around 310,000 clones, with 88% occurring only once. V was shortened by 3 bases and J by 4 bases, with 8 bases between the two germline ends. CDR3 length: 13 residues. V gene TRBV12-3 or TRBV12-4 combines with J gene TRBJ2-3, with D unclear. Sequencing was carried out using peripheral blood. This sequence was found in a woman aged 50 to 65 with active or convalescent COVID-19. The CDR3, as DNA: TGTGCCAGCAGTTTCTATGGAGCAGATACGCAGTATTTT. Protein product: CASSFYGADTQYF.